The rows below give T cell receptor beta chains drawn from one sample of a study of shared T cell receptors in the human thymus. Only in-frame clones appear in the TCRdb table, and some are missing; sequencing was by immunoSEQ multiplex PCR. The sample contains approximately 730,000 clones, roughly 88% of which appear only once. In addition, the sample was reused for a study of human thymus T cells.

Sequencing was carried out using thymocytes. Every receptor here comes from a girl less than two years old with a congenital heart defect. Both conserved end residues are part of each CDR3. A D gene is named only where the DNA matches it firmly. A clone size is listed for some rows: how often the clone was seen (once, few, many), or a class if it is expanded.

TRBV27	TRBD2	-	TRBJ2-5	CASSLMWRGGQETQYF	TGTGCCAGCAGTTTAATGTGGCGGGGGGGGCAAGAGACCCAGTACTTC
TRBV14	-	-	TRBJ1-3	CASSRVSGTHPQPNTIYF	TGTGCCAGCAGCCGAGTGAGTGGAACTCATCCACAGCCAAACACCATATATTTT
TRBV6-1	-	-	TRBJ2-5	CASTLNGSGRETQYF	TGTGCCAGCACCCTGAATGGATCGGGTCGGGAGACCCAGTACTTC
TRBV29-1	TRBD1	-	TRBJ1-2	CSVEDPEKEGQGYGYTF	TGCAGCGTTGAAGATCCGGAGAAGGAGGGACAGGGCTATGGCTACACCTTC
TRBV12-5	-	-	TRBJ2-3	CASGFTLLRGAEDTQYF	TGTGCTAGTGGTTTCACCCTTTTACGTGGGGCCGAAGATACGCAGTATTTT
TRBV11-2	-	-	TRBJ1-5	CASSLDLRAKIETTNQPQHF	TGTGCCAGCAGCTTAGACTTGAGGGCCAAAATCGAAACGACAAATCAGCCCCAGCATTTT
TRBV5-1	TRBD1	-	TRBJ2-7	CASALRTGEAYEQYF	TGCGCCAGCGCTCTCCGGACAGGGGAAGCCTACGAGCAGTACTTC
TRBV7-2	-	-	TRBJ1-2	CASSPGFGSNYGYTF	TGTGCCAGCAGCCCAGGGTTCGGATCTAACTATGGCTACACCTTC
TRBV27	-	-	TRBJ1-3	CASSLKSSGNTIYF	TGTGCCAGCAGTTTAAAGAGCTCTGGAAACACCATATATTTT
TRBV4-2	-	-	TRBJ2-1	CASSQDRETGPYNEQFF	TGTGCCAGCAGCCAAGACAGGGAAACCGGCCCCTACAATGAGCAGTTCTTC
TRBV10-3	TRBD1	-	TRBJ1-2	CAISESTGGGPDYGYTF	TGTGCCATCAGTGAGTCGACAGGGGGTGGCCCGGACTATGGCTACACCTTC
TRBV19	-	-	TRBJ1-4	CASSIHPTTSNEKLFF	TGTGCCAGTAGTATCCACCCGACAACGTCCAATGAAAAACTGTTTTTT
TRBV14	-	-	TRBJ1-1	CASSQERGLKAFF	TGTGCCAGCAGCCAAGAGAGAGGGCTTAAAGCTTTCTTT
TRBV2	-	-	TRBJ2-3	CASSTQPPKGQDNTDTQYF	TGTGCCAGCAGTACACAGCCCCCAAAGGGACAAGACAACACAGATACGCAGTATTTT
TRBV28	-	-	TRBJ2-7	CASSTGGDRHLYEQYF	TGTGCCAGCAGTACGGGGGGGGACAGACACCTTTACGAGCAGTACTTC
TRBV27	-	once	TRBJ1-2	CASSLSPGTLSGYTF	TGTGCCAGCAGTTTGAGCCCCGGGACACTGTCTGGCTACACCTTC
TRBV29-1	TRBD2	-	TRBJ2-1	CSANPKRGPHEQFF	TGCAGCGCCAATCCAAAGCGGGGGCCCCATGAGCAGTTCTTC
TRBV5-1	TRBD1	-	TRBJ2-5	CASSPRDRDQETQYF	TGCGCCAGCAGCCCCCGGGACAGGGACCAAGAGACCCAGTACTTC
TRBV2	-	-	TRBJ1-1	CASSGEGWDTEAFF	TGTGCCAGCAGTGGGGAGGGTTGGGACACTGAAGCTTTCTTT
TRBV28	-	-	TRBJ1-4	CASSGQKYLVQLFF	TGTGCCAGCAGTGGACAGAAGTACCTGGTTCAACTGTTTTTT